What follows are 19 T cell receptor beta chains derived from one specimen sequenced in a study of blood T cell repertoires in COVID-19. Clones were read by immunoSEQ multiplex PCR, and TCRdb kept only the in-frame ones, dropping some. The repertoire holds 100,000 to 120,000 clones, with around 89% as singletons. The sample taken for sequencing was peripheral blood. The receptors derive from a woman aged 45-59 years with acute or convalescent COVID-19.

This sequence joins TRBV29-1 and TRBJ1-2; no clear D gene. The V end was cut by 4 bases, the J end by 2 bases, with 11 bases between. This CDR3 is built from 13 residues. Germline CDR1 reads SQVTM; CDR2 reads ANQGSEA. Here the CDR3 reads CSVGPLLNYGYTF. CDR3 nucleotide sequence: TGCAGCGTTGGGCCGCTCTTGAACTATGGCTACACCTTC.

This clone was counted between two and nine times. V and J are TRBV29-1 and TRBJ2-1; TRBD1 aligns across 10 bases. V was pared by 6 bases and J by 3 bases, with 5 bases of the junction left unmatched. This CDR3 is 14 amino acids long. The V gene's germline CDR1 is SQVTM and CDR2 ANQGSEA. This CDR3 is CSVSGTGVYNEQFF. The CDR3 nucleotides are TGCAGCGTATCCGGGACAGGGGTCTACAATGAGCAGTTCTTC.

The chain has TRBV3-1 (or the pseudogene TRBV3-2) and TRBJ2-5, with 8 bases aligning to TRBD1. CDR1 is LGHDT and CDR2 is YNNKEL in the germline V gene (reference sequence). J was trimmed by 5 bases and V by 4 bases; bases with no gene match: 9. The CDR3 totals 15 residues. The DNA of the CDR3 is TGTGCCAGCAGCCCTACAGGGGGTCCAGGTGAGACCCAGTACTTC. The encoded protein is CASSPTGGPGETQYF.

The chain employs TRBV10-2 and TRBJ1-1, with D perhaps matching TRBD1 (5 bases). V lost 6 bases and J 3 bases, leaving 14 bases between the germline ends. The CDR3 has 14 residues. CDR1 and CDR2 from the germline V gene are WSHSY and SAAADI. The CDR3 sequence: CASSLRRGDTEAFF. Here the CDR3 DNA reads TGCGCCAGCAGCCTTAGGCGGGGGGACACTGAAGCTTTCTTT.

This clone was seen only once. The rearrangement joins TRBV7-9 to TRBJ1-1, with D maybe TRBD1 (6 bases). This CDR3 has 14 residues. Per germline, CDR1 SEHNR and CDR2 FQNEAQ (reference sequence). Trimming removed 5 bases from V and 1 base from J, with 11 bases in between. CDR3 loop: CASSGRGSNTEAFF. The CDR3 DNA follows: TGTGCCAGCAGCGGCAGGGGCTCGAACACTGAAGCTTTCTTT.

The rearrangement links TRBV3-1 (or the pseudogene TRBV3-2) to TRBJ1-2; 9 bases line up with TRBD1. CDR3 length: 14 amino acids. Germline V lookup: CDR1 LGHDT, CDR2 YNNKEL (reference sequence). V gave up 2 bases and J gave up 8 bases; unmatched junction bases: 6. The CDR3 sequence: CASSQKGQGGGYTF. The CDR3 region has the DNA TGTGCCAGCAGCCAAAAGGGACAGGGAGGCGGCTACACCTTC.

This clone appeared once. The CDR3 is CASRGEGYNQPQHF. DNA for the CDR3: TGTGCCAGCCGGGGGGAGGGGTACAATCAGCCCCAGCATTTT. The genes are TRBV27 and TRBJ1-5, with D perhaps matching TRBD1 (5 bases). Trimming left V 8 bases short and J 3 bases short, with 14 bases between. The germline V gene has CDR1 MNHEY and CDR2 SMNVEV (reference sequence). The CDR3 is 14 amino acids.

Only a few counts were recorded for this clone. This rearrangement joins TRBV5-1 to TRBJ2-5; 7 bases line up with TRBD2. From germline, CDR1 is SGHRS and CDR2 YFSETQ. The CDR3 sequence is 12 residues long. Unmatched junction bases numbered 9, after V lost 4 bases and J lost 12 bases. The chain's CDR3 is CASSGNLAEEYF. In DNA, the CDR3 is TGCGCCAGCAGCGGGAACCTAGCGGAAGAGTACTTC.

V usage is TRBV7-9 and J usage is TRBJ1-4; D not certain. The CDR3 sequence is 14 residues long. Looked up from germline, CDR1 is SEHNR and CDR2 is FQNEAQ (reference sequence). V dropped 2 bases and J dropped 7 bases, with 11 bases sitting between them. In nucleotides, the CDR3 is TGTGCCAGCAGCTTACGCCAGGAAGGTGAAAAACTGTTTTTT. It encodes CASSLRQEGEKLFF.

The rearrangement links TRBV28 to TRBJ2-7; 8 bases align to TRBD1. The CDR3 runs to 15 residues. CDR1 and CDR2 from the germline V gene are MDHEN and SYDVKM. V dropped 0 bases and J dropped 2; count of bases not matched to a gene: 3. In DNA, the CDR3 is TGTGCCAGCAGTTTATGGACAGGGGAAACCTACGAGCAGTACTTC. Translation: CASSLWTGETYEQYF.

The chain combines TRBV24-1 with TRBJ2-1; D uncertain. V lost 4 bases and J 10 bases, leaving 19 bases between the germline ends. The CDR3 loop spans 15 amino acids. Germline-derived CDR1 and CDR2 are KGHDR and SFDVKD. CDR3 bases: TGTGCCACCAGTGACCGACTCGTTCCCTCAACGGAGCAGTTCTTC. It codes for CATSDRLVPSTEQFF.

The J gene is TRBJ2-6, the V gene TRBV6-6, with 7 bases matching TRBD2. Trimming cost V 5 bases and J 0 bases; bases outside gene matches: 7. CDR1 and CDR2 from the germline V gene are MNHNY and SVGAGI (reference sequence). The CDR3 has 17 residues. CDR3 amino acids: CASSPDWDYSGANVLTF. The CDR3 nucleotides are TGTGCCAGCAGTCCCGATTGGGACTACTCTGGGGCCAACGTCCTGACTTTC.

The chain has TRBV10-3 and TRBJ2-7; 7 bases match TRBD1. Losses at the gene ends were 11 bases for V and 5 bases for J; bases not matched to a gene: 12. CDR3 size: 13 residues. Looked up from germline, CDR1 is ENHRY and CDR2 is SYGVKD. CDR3 DNA sequence: TGTGCCTCACAGGGGATTTTATCGCACGAGCAGTACTTC. Translation gives CASQGILSHEQYF.

The chain carries TRBV18 and TRBJ1-2; 8 bases match TRBD1. CDR3 length: 11 amino acids. Losses at the gene ends were 6 bases for V and 7 bases for J; bases not matched to a gene: 1. Germline loops: CDR1 KGHSH, CDR2 LQKENI. The CDR3 nucleotides are TGTGCCAGCTCGGACAGGGTTGGCTACACCTTC. Protein: CASSDRVGYTF.

The chain employs TRBV7-2 and TRBJ2-1; maybe TRBD2 (5 bases). Trimming stripped 2 bases from V and 8 bases from J, with 13 bases between. Germline-derived CDR1 and CDR2 are SGHTA and FQGNSA. The CDR3 loop spans 14 amino acids. CDR3 in amino acids: CASSLTGSLHEQFF. CDR3 bases: TGTGCCAGCAGCTTAACGGGATCTCTTCATGAGCAGTTCTTC.

The chain combines TRBV5-1 with TRBJ2-7, with 8 positions matching TRBD2. V lost 7 bases to trimming and J lost 2 bases; unmatched junction nucleotides: 5. Germline V gives CDR1 SGHRS, CDR2 YFSETQ. CDR3 length: 13 residues. The CDR3 here is CASAPGGTYEQYF. The CDR3 DNA reads as TGCGCCAGCGCTCCGGGGGGGACCTACGAGCAGTACTTC.

V is TRBV7-8 and J is TRBJ2-4; the match to TRBD1 covers 10 bases. This CDR3 spans 14 amino acids. V shed 5 bases, J shed 6 bases, and the junction held 4 bases outside the gene matches. Germline CDR1 and CDR2: SGHVS and FQNEAQ. In DNA form, the CDR3 reads TGTGCCAGCAGCCCCGGGACAGGGGCAAACATTCAGTACTTC. This encodes CASSPGTGANIQYF.

The V and J genes are TRBV19 and TRBJ2-2, with 13 bases matching TRBD2. J gave up 2 bases and V 5 bases, and 2 bases lay outside the gene matches. The CDR3 consists of 16 residues. Germline V gene lookup returns CDR1 LNHDA and CDR2 SQIVND (reference sequence). CDR3: CASSWGLAGNTGELFF. DNA for the CDR3: TGTGCCAGTAGTTGGGGACTAGCGGGAAACACCGGGGAGCTGTTTTTT.

This clone is a singleton in its sample. The chain recombines TRBV21-1 with TRBJ2-1; the table calls TRBD1, which could not be checked here. TRBV21-1 is a known pseudogene. The CDR3 runs to 15 residues. The CDR3 protein is CASSFRDTLHDEQFF. CDR3 DNA: TGTGCCAGCAGCTTCCGGGACACCCTACACGATGAGCAGTTCTTC.